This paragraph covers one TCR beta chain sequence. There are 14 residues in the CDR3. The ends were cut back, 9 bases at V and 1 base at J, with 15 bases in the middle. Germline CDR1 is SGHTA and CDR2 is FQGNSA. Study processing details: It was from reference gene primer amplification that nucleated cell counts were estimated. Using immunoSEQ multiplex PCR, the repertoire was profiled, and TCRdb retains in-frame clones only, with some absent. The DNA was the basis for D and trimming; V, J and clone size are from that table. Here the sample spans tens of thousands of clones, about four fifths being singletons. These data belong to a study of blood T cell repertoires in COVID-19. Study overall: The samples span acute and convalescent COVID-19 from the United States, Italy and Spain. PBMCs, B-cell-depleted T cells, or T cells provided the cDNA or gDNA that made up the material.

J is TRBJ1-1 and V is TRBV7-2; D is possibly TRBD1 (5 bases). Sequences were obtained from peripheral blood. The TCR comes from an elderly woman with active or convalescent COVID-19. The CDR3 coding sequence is TGTGCCAGTACCCGGGGGGACCCGAACACTGAAGCTTTCTTT. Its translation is CASTRGDPNTEAFF. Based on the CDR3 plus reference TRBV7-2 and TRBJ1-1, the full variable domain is GAGVSQSPSNKVTEKGKDVELRCDPISGHTALYWYRQSLGQGLEFLIYFQGNSAPDKSGLPSDRFSAERTGGSVSTLTIQRTQQEDSAVYLCASTRGDPNTEAFFGQGTRLTVV.